This T cell receptor (beta chain) stems from a study of post-analysis software for immune sequencing data. Study-level findings and limits: Diversity measured as normalized Chao1 was significantly lower in multiple sclerosis patients than in controls. Analysis by F measure revealed that same-batch samples clustered strongly together. Included in a set of five TRBV segments more frequent in patients than controls were TRBV5-6, TRBV5-1 and TRBV20-1.

On this clonotype: Its target is not known.

Trimming shortened V by 5 bases and J by 1 base, and 14 bases separated the two germline ends. CDR3 length: 14 residues. The germline CDR1 and CDR2 sequences are SQVTM and ANQGSEA. TCR beta cDNA libraries included unique molecular identifiers. TCRdb passed the PCR reads through MiXCR, listing each CDR3 protein once. In the table there are about 400,000 distinct CDR3 sequences, roughly 36% of which are singletons. The sample consisted of blood. The chain recombines TRBV29-1 with TRBJ1-1, with a weak D call TRBD1 (6 bases). The receptor comes from a girl aged 10-17 years with multiple sclerosis. The CDR3 DNA is TGCAGCGTTCGGGGGGCCGTAGCGAACACTGAAGCTTTCTTT. This encodes CSVRGAVANTEAFF.